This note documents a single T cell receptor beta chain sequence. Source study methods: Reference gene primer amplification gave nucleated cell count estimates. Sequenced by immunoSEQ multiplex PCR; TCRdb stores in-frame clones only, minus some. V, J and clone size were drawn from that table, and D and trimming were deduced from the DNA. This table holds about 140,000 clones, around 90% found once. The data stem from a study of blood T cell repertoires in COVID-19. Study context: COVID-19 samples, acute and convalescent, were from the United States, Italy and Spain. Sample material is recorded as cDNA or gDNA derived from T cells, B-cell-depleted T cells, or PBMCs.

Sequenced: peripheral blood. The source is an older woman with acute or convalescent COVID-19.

CDR3 protein: CSASAGPSYGYTF. The CDR3 DNA reads TGCAGTGCTAGTGCTGGGCCCAGTTATGGCTACACCTTC. The chain links TRBV20-1 to TRBJ1-2, with no clear D. The CDR3 runs 13 residues. V was pared by 3 bases and J by 5 bases, with 13 bases between. Germline V lookup: CDR1 DFQATT, CDR2 SNEGSKA (reference sequence).